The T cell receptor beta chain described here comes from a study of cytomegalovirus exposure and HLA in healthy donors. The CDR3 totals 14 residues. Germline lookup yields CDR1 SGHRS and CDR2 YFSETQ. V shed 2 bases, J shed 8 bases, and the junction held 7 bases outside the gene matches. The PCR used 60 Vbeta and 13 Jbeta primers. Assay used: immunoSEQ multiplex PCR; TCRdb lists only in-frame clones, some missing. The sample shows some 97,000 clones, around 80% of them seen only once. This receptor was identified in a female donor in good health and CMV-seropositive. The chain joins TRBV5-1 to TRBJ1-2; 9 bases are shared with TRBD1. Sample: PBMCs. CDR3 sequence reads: CASSLSGQGEGYTF. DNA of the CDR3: TGCGCCAGCAGCTTATCGGGACAGGGAGAGGGCTACACCTTC.